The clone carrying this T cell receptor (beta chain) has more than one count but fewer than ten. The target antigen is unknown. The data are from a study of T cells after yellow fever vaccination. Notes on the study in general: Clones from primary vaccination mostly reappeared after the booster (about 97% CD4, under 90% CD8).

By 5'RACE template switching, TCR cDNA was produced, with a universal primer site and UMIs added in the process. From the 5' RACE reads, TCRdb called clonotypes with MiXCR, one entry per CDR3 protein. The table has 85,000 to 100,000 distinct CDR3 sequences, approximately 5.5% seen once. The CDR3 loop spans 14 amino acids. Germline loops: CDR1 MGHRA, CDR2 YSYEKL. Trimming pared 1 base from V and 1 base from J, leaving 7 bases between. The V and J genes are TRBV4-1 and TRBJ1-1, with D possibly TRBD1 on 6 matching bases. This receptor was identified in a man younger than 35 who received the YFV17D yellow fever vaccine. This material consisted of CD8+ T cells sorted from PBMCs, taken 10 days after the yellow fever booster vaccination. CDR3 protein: CASSQAQGNTEAFF. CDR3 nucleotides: TGCGCCAGCAGCCAAGCACAGGGGAACACTGAAGCTTTCTTT.